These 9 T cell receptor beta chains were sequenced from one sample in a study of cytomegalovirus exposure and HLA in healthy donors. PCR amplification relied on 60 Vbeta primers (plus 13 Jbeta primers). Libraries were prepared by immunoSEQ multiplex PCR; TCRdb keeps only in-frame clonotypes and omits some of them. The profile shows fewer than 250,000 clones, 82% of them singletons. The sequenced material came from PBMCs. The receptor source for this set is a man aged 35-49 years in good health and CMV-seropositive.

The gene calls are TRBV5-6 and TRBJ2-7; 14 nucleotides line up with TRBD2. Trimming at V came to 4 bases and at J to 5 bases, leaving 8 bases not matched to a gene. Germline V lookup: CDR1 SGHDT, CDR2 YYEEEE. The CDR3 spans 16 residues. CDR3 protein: CASSRPGLAGEDEQYV. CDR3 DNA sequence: TGTGCCAGCAGCCGGCCGGGACTAGCGGGAGAAGACGAGCAGTACGTC.

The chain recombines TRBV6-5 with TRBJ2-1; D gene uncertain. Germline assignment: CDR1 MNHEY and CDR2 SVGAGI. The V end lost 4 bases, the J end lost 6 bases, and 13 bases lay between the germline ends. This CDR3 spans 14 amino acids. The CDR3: CASSSLPTGNEQFF. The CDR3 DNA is TGTGCCAGCAGTTCCCTCCCGACGGGCAATGAGCAGTTCTTC.

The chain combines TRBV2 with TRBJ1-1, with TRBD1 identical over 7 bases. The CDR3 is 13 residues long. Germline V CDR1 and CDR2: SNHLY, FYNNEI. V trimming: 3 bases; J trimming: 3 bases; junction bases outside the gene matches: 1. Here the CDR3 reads CASSDTGDTEAFF. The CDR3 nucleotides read TGTGCCAGCAGTGACACAGGGGACACTGAAGCTTTCTTT.

CDR3 protein: CASSSTGEDEQYV. The CDR3 nucleotides are TGTGCCAGCAGCTCGACAGGGGAGGACGAGCAGTACGTC. The chain recombines TRBV7-3 with TRBJ2-7, with 8 bases aligning to TRBD1. The V gene's germline CDR1 is SGHTA and CDR2 FQGTGA. The CDR3 is made up of 13 amino acids. The V gene end was trimmed by 4 bases and the J gene end by 5 bases; junction bases not matched to a gene: 4.

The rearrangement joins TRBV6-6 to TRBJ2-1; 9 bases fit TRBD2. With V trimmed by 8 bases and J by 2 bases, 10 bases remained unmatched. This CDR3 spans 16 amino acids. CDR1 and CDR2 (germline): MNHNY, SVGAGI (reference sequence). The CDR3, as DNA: TGTGCCAGCCCGCCTATAGCGGGAGTCCCCTACAATGAGCAGTTCTTC. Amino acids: CASPPIAGVPYNEQFF.

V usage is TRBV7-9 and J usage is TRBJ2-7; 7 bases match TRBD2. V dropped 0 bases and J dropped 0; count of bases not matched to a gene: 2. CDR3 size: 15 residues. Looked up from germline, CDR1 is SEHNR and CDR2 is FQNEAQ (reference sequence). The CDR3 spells CASSLASGRSYEQYF. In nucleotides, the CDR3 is TGTGCCAGCAGCTTAGCTAGCGGGCGCTCCTACGAGCAGTACTTC. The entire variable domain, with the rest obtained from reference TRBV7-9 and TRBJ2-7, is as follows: DTGVSQNPRHKITKRGQNVTFRCDPISEHNRLYWYRQTLGQGPEFLTYFQNEAQLEKSRLLSDRFSAERPKGSFSTLEIQRTEQGDSAMYLCASSLASGRSYEQYFGPGTRLTVT.

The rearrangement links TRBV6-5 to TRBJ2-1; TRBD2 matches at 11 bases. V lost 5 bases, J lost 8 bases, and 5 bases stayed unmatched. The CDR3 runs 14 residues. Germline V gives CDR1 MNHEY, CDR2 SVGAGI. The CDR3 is CASSQLAGADEQFF. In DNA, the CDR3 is TGTGCCAGCAGTCAACTAGCGGGAGCGGATGAGCAGTTCTTC.

CDR3 region: CASSLGNGQANYGYTF. CDR3 sequence (DNA): TGTGCCAGCAGCTTAGGAAACGGACAGGCTAACTATGGCTACACCTTC. The chain joins TRBV7-8 to TRBJ1-2; 7 nucleotides line up with TRBD1. This CDR3 comprises 16 residues. From germline, CDR1 is SGHVS and CDR2 FQNEAQ. J lost 0 bases, V lost 1 base, and 5 bases had no gene match.

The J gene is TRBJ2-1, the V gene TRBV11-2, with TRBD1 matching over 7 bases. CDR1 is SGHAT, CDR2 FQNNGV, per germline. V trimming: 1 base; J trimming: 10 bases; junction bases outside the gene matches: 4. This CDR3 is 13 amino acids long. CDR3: CASSLGQGDEQFF. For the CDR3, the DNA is TGTGCCAGCAGCTTAGGGCAGGGGGACGAGCAGTTCTTC.